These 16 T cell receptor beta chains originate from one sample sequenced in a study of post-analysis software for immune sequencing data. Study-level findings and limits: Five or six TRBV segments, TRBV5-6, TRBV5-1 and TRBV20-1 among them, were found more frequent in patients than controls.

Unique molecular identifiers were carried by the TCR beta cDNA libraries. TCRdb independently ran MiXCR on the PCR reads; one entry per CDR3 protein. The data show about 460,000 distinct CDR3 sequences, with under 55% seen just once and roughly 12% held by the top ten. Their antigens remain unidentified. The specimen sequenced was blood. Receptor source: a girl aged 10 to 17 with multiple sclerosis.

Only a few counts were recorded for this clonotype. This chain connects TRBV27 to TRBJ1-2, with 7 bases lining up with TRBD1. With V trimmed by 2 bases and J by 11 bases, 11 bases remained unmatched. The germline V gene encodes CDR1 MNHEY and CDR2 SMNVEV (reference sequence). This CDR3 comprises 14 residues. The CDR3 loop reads CASSLGGGQGVYTF. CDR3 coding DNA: TGTGCCAGCAGTTTAGGGGGAGGGCAGGGGGTTTACACCTTC.

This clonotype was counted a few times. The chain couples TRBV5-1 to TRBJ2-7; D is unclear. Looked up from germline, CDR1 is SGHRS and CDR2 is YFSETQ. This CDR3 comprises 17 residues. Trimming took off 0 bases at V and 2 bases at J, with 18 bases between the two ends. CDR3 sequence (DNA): TGCGCCAGCAGCTTGGGCCTTCAGGTCTTCTCTACCTACGAGCAGTACTTC. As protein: CASSLGLQVFSTYEQYF.

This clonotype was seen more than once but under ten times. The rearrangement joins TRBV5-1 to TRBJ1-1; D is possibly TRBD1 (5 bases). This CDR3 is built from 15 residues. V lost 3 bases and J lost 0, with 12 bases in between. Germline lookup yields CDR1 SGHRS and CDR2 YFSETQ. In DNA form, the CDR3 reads TGCGCCAGCAGCTGGGGTGGGGCCATGAACACTGAAGCTTTCTTT. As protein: CASSWGGAMNTEAFF.

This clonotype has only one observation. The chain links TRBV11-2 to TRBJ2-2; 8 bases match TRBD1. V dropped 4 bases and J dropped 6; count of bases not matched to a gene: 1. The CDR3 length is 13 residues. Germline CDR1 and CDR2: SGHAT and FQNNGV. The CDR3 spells CASSSQGAGELFF. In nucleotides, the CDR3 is TGTGCCAGCAGCTCACAGGGGGCCGGGGAGCTGTTTTTT.

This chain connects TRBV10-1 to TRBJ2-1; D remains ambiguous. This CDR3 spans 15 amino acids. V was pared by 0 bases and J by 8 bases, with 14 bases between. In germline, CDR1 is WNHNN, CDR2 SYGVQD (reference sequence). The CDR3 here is CASSESAALSDEQFF. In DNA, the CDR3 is TGCGCCAGCAGTGAGTCTGCCGCCCTAAGCGATGAGCAGTTCTTC.

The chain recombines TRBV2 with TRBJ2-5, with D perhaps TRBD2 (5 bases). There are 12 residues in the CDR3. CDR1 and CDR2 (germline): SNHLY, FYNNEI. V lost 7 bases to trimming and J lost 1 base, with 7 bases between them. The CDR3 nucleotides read TGTGCCAGCAACGGGATCCAAGAGACCCAGTACTTC. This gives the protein CASNGIQETQYF. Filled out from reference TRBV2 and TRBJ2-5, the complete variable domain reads EPEVTQTPSHQVTQMGQEVILRCVPISNHLYFYWYRQILGQKVEFLVSFYNNEISEKSEIFDDQFSVERPDGSNFTLKIRSTKLEDSAMYFCASNGIQETQYFGPGTRLLVL.

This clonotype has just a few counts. CDR3: CASISGLAGGPYNEQFF. Here the CDR3 DNA reads TGTGCCAGCATCTCGGGACTAGCGGGGGGTCCCTACAATGAGCAGTTCTTC. The rearrangement joins TRBV2 to TRBJ2-1; 15 positions match TRBD2. Looked up from germline, CDR1 is SNHLY and CDR2 is FYNNEI. This CDR3 spans 17 amino acids. After removal of 7 bases from V and 2 bases from J, the junction contained 6 bases not matched to a gene.

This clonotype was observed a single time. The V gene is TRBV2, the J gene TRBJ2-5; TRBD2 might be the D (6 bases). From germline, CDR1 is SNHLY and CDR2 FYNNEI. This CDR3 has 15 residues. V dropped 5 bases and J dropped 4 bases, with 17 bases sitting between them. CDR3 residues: CASSRSGEGIETQYF. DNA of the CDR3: TGTGCCAGCAGTCGTAGCGGAGAGGGTATAGAGACCCAGTACTTC.

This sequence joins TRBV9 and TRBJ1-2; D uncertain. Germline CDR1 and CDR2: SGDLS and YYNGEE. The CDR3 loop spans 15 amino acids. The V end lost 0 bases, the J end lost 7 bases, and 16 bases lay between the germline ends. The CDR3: CASSVGGQDVGGYTF. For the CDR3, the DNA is TGTGCCAGCAGCGTAGGCGGTCAGGACGTCGGTGGCTACACCTTC.

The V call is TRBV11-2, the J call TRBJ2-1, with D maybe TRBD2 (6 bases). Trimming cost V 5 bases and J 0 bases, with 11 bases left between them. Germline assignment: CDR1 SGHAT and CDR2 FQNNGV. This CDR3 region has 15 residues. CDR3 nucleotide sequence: TGTGCCAGCAGCCCGGGGACTTTCTCCTACAATGAGCAGTTCTTC. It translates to CASSPGTFSYNEQFF.

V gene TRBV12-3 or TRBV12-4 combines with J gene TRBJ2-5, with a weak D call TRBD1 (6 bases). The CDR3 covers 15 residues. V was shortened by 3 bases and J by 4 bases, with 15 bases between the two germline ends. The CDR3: CASSFTGKRGETQYF. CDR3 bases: TGTGCCAGCAGTTTCACAGGGAAAAGGGGAGAGACCCAGTACTTC.

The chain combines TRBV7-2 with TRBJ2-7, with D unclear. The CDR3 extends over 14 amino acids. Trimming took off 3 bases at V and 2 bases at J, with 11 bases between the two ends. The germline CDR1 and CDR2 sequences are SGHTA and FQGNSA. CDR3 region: CASSFRKGAYEQYF. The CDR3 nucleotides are TGTGCCAGCAGCTTTCGCAAGGGCGCCTACGAGCAGTACTTC.

The CDR3 reads CASSDSRGTSSYEQYF. CDR3 coding DNA: TGTGCCAGCAGTGATTCGAGGGGGACCAGTTCCTACGAGCAGTACTTC. This rearrangement joins TRBV6-5 to TRBJ2-7, with D perhaps TRBD1 (6 bases). The CDR3 spans 16 residues. V lost 5 bases and J 1 base, leaving 18 bases between the germline ends. Per germline, CDR1 MNHEY and CDR2 SVGAGI.

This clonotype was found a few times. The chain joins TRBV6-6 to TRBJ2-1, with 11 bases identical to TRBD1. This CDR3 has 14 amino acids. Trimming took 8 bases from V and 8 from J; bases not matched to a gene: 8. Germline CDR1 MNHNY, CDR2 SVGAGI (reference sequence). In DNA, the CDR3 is TGTGCCAGCCAGACAGGACAGGGGGCTCATGAGCAGTTCTTC. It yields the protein CASQTGQGAHEQFF.

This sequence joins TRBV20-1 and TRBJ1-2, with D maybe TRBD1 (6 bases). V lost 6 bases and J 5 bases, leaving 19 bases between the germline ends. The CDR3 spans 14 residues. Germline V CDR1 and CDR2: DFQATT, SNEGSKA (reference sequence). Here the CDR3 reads CSARVGGDTYGYTF. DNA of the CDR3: TGCAGTGCCAGGGTGGGAGGGGACACATATGGCTACACCTTC.

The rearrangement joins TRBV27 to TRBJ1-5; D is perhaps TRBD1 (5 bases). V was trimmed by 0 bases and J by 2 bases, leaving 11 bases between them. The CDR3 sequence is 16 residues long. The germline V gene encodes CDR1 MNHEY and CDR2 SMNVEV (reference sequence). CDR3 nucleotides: TGTGCCAGCAGTTTATCGAGAGGGGAGGGCAATCAGCCCCAGCATTTT. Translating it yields CASSLSRGEGNQPQHF.